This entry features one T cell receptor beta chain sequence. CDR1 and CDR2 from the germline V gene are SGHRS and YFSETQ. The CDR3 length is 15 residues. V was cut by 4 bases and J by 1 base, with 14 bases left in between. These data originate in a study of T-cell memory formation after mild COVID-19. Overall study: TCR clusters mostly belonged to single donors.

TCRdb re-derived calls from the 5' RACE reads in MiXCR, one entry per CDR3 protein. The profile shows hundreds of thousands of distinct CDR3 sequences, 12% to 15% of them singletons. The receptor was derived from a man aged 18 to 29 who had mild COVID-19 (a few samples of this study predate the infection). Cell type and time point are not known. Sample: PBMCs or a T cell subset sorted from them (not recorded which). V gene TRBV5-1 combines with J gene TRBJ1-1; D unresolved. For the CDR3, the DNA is TGCGCCAGCAGCCTGACTCAACGGCCGAACACTGAAGCTTTCTTT. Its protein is CASSLTQRPNTEAFF.